The 18 T cell receptor beta chains reported below all come from one sample, sequenced in a study of radiation and T cells in renal cell carcinoma. The assay was immunoSEQ multiplex PCR, and TCRdb's table has in-frame clones only and misses some. The repertoire holds around 77,000 clones, roughly 85% seen once, with 2.4% in the top ten. Regarding time point: blood 4 weeks post-SBRT, at nephrectomy. Treatment defined: 15 Gy SBRT to primary tumor, nephrectomy 4 weeks later. This sample comprised blood, obtained from a patient whose treatment included radiotherapy and nephrectomy. Receptor source: a woman aged 55-69 years with renal cell carcinoma.

V and J are TRBV28 and TRBJ1-4; a weak D match, TRBD1 (5 bases). Deletions cut 4 bases from V and 8 bases from J, with 11 bases between. Germline CDR1 reads MDHEN; CDR2 reads SYDVKM. This CDR3 comprises 13 residues. CDR3 nucleotides: TGTGCCAGCAGTTCCGGCAGGGCCGAAAAACTGTTTTTT. Its translation: CASSSGRAEKLFF.

V gene TRBV6-6 combines with J gene TRBJ1-1; possibly TRBD1 for D (5 bases). V lost 6 bases to trimming and J lost 4 bases, with 12 bases between them. In germline, CDR1 is MNHNY, CDR2 SVGAGI (reference sequence). This CDR3 spans 13 amino acids. CDR3 loop: CASSRQRSTEAFF. Written as DNA, the CDR3 is TGTGCCAGCAGCCGACAGAGGAGCACTGAAGCTTTCTTT.

The rearrangement links TRBV6-5 to TRBJ2-6, with D perhaps being TRBD1 or TRBD2 (6 bases each). The germline V gene has CDR1 MNHEY and CDR2 SVGAGI. With 8 bases removed from V and 3 bases from J, the gap between germline ends came to 11 bases. The length of the CDR3 is 14 residues. CDR3 nucleotide sequence: TGTGCCAGCGGGGGGCCTTATGGGGCCAACGTCCTGACTTTC. Its translation is CASGGPYGANVLTF.

This chain connects TRBV5-4 to TRBJ1-4; D may be TRBD1 (5 bases). V was shortened by 1 base and J by 0 bases, with 10 bases between the two germline ends. The CDR3 is 16 residues long. Germline CDR1 SGHNT, CDR2 YYREEE (reference sequence). DNA for the CDR3: TGTGCCAGCAGCTTGTGGGGGGGTGCAACTAATGAAAAACTGTTTTTT. It yields the protein CASSLWGGATNEKLFF.

The chain carries TRBV14 and TRBJ1-1; D gene uncertain. The CDR3 covers 14 residues. V was pared by 0 bases and J by 2 bases, with 7 bases between. From germline, CDR1 is SGHDN and CDR2 FVKESK. CDR3 sequence: CASSQDLSNTEAFF. In DNA form, the CDR3 reads TGTGCCAGCAGCCAAGATTTATCCAACACTGAAGCTTTCTTT.

The chain combines TRBV28 with TRBJ1-1; D is unresolved. CDR1 and CDR2 (germline): MDHEN, SYDVKM. The CDR3 loop spans 15 amino acids. The germline V and J ends were trimmed by 1 base and 3 bases, with 12 bases remaining between them. The CDR3 DNA is TGTGCCAGCAGTTTATTTCTAGGATCCTACACTGAAGCTTTCTTT. Its translation is CASSLFLGSYTEAFF.

The chain links TRBV6-5 to TRBJ2-2; no clear D gene. V was shortened by 2 bases and J by 7 bases, with 11 bases between the two germline ends. CDR3 length: 14 residues. Germline V gives CDR1 MNHEY, CDR2 SVGAGI. CDR3 sequence: CASSYEVLGGELFF. The CDR3 bases are TGTGCCAGCAGTTACGAGGTTTTAGGCGGGGAGCTGTTTTTT.

V usage is TRBV9 and J usage is TRBJ2-7; perhaps TRBD2 as D (5 bases). Germline assignment: CDR1 SGDLS and CDR2 YYNGEE. V was trimmed by 0 bases and J by 3 bases, leaving 13 bases between them. The CDR3 is 15 amino acids. This CDR3 reads CASSVAGVGGYEQYF. CDR3 in DNA: TGTGCCAGCAGCGTAGCTGGGGTCGGAGGCTACGAGCAGTACTTC.

In nucleotides, the CDR3 is TGTGCCAGCAGCTTCGGTGGGTTTTTAACTGAAGCTTTCTTT. This codes for CASSFGGFLTEAFF. The chain has TRBV7-2 and TRBJ1-1; D gene ambiguous. The V gene lost 3 bases and the J gene lost 5 bases, with 13 bases spanning the gap. Germline V lookup: CDR1 SGHTA, CDR2 FQGNSA. This CDR3 is built from 14 residues.

J is TRBJ1-1 and V is TRBV7-2; D unresolved. This CDR3 has 16 amino acids. In germline, CDR1 is SGHTA, CDR2 FQGNSA. With 1 base removed from V and 4 bases from J, the gap between germline ends came to 16 bases. The DNA of the CDR3 is TGTGCCAGCAGCTTAGTCCCGGGTGGCTCTGGCACTGAAGCTTTCTTT. As protein: CASSLVPGGSGTEAFF. The full variable domain, with the rest looked up from reference TRBV7-2 and TRBJ1-1, is GAGVSQSPSNKVTEKGKDVELRCDPISGHTALYWYRQSLGQGLEFLIYFQGNSAPDKSGLPSDRFSAERTGGSVSTLTIQRTQQEDSAVYLCASSLVPGGSGTEAFFGQGTRLTVV.

This chain links TRBV10-3 with TRBJ1-6; D is perhaps TRBD1 (5 bases). The CDR3 is 19 residues long. V lost 3 bases and J 3 bases, leaving 21 bases between the germline ends. Germline assignment: CDR1 ENHRY and CDR2 SYGVKD. The DNA for the CDR3 is TGTGCCATCAGTGACCCGGGATTCGGGGGGTCCGTCTATAATTCACCCCTCCACTTT. It yields the protein CAISDPGFGGSVYNSPLHF.

This chain connects TRBV7-9 to TRBJ2-5; unclear D gene. Germline CDR1 SEHNR, CDR2 FQNEAQ (reference sequence). This CDR3 has 11 residues. V dropped 6 bases and J dropped 4 bases, with 6 bases sitting between them. CDR3 sequence (DNA): TGTGCCAGCAGTAGTCGAGAGACCCAGTACTTC. Its protein is CASSSRETQYF.

The chain carries TRBV5-6 and TRBJ2-3; 7 bases are shared with TRBD2. V lost 1 base and J lost 1; bases outside the gene matches: 3. Germline CDR1 reads SGHDT; CDR2 reads YYEEEE. CDR3 length: 15 residues. Here the CDR3 reads CASSLTGGRTDTQYF. CDR3 sequence (DNA): TGTGCCAGCAGCTTGACGGGGGGACGCACAGATACGCAGTATTTT.

This sequence joins TRBV6-5 and TRBJ1-1; no reliable D call. CDR1 MNHEY and CDR2 SVGAGI come from the germline V gene. Trimming removed 0 bases from V and 4 bases from J, with 15 bases in between. The CDR3 totals 16 residues. CDR3 in DNA: TGTGCCAGCAGTTACTCTGCAAAAGGAGTGGGCACTGAAGCTTTCTTT. This encodes CASSYSAKGVGTEAFF.

This clone showed up just a few times. The sample has other DNA sequences that encode this CDR3 too. This rearrangement joins TRBV19 to TRBJ1-1, with TRBD1 matching over 9 bases. V dropped 6 bases and J dropped 4; count of bases not matched to a gene: 6. This CDR3 has 14 residues. Germline V gene lookup returns CDR1 LNHDA and CDR2 SQIVND (reference sequence). CDR3 sequence reads: CASRTQGAGTEAFF. CDR3 nucleotide sequence: TGTGCCAGTAGGACACAGGGGGCGGGCACTGAAGCTTTCTTT.

The chain combines TRBV6-5 with TRBJ1-5; 8 positions agree with TRBD1. The CDR3 extends over 15 amino acids. Germline CDR1 MNHEY, CDR2 SVGAGI. The trim removed 6 bases at V and 0 bases at J, leaving 4 bases unmatched. CDR3 in DNA: TGTGCCAGCAGAAAGACAGGGGATAGCAATCAGCCCCAGCATTTT. Protein product: CASRKTGDSNQPQHF.

This clone was detected only once. The rearrangement links TRBV19 to TRBJ2-1, with 9 bases identical to TRBD2. Losses at the gene ends were 3 bases for V and 5 bases for J; bases not matched to a gene: 5. Germline V gives CDR1 LNHDA, CDR2 SQIVND (reference sequence). The length of the CDR3 is 15 residues. CDR3 sequence: CASSISSGAHNEQFF. The CDR3, as DNA: TGTGCCAGTAGTATCTCTAGCGGGGCCCACAATGAGCAGTTCTTC.

Ten or more counts support this clone. This rearrangement joins TRBV5-1 to TRBJ1-1; 11 bases are a match to TRBD1. After removal of 2 bases from V and 11 bases from J, the junction contained 5 bases not matched to a gene. Germline CDR1 and CDR2: SGHRS and YFSETQ. The CDR3 is 13 amino acids. The CDR3 region is CASSFRDRGVAFF. CDR3 DNA: TGCGCCAGCAGCTTCCGGGACAGGGGGGTTGCTTTCTTT.